In this sample, the clone carrying this TCR beta chain turned up a few times. TCRdb reprocessed the 5' RACE reads with MiXCR, giving one entry per CDR3 protein. The sample lists 350,000 to 450,000 distinct CDR3 sequences, about 15% occurring once. This sample is drawn from a study of T-cell memory formation after mild COVID-19. Trimming took 2 bases from V and 3 from J; bases not matched to a gene: 1. Germline V gene sequence: CDR1 SGHAT, CDR2 FQNNGV. The CDR3 is 15 amino acids. Sample: PBMCs or a T cell subset sorted from them (not recorded which). This TCR was sampled from a man aged 18 to 30 who had mild COVID-19 (a few samples of this study predate the infection). Cell type and time point are not known. V usage is TRBV11-2 and J usage is TRBJ2-7; TRBD2 matches at 13 bases. Here the CDR3 reads CASSLRTSGSYEQYF. CDR3 coding DNA: TGTGCCAGCAGCTTACGGACTAGCGGGAGCTACGAGCAGTACTTC.